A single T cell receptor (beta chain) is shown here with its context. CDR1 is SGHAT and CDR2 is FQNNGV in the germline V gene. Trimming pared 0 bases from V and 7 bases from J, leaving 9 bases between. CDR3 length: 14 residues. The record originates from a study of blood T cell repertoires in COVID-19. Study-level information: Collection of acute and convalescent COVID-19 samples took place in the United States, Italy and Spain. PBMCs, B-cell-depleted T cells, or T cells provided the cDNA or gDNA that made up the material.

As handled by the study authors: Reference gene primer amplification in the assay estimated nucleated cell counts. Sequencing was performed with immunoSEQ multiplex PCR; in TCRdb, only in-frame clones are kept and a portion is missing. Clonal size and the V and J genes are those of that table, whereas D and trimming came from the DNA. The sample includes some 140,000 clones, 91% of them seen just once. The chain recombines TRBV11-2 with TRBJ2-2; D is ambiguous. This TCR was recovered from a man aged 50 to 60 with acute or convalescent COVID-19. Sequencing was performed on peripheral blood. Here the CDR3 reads CASSLDSGIGELFF. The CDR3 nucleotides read TGTGCCAGCAGCTTAGATTCAGGAATCGGGGAGCTGTTTTTT.